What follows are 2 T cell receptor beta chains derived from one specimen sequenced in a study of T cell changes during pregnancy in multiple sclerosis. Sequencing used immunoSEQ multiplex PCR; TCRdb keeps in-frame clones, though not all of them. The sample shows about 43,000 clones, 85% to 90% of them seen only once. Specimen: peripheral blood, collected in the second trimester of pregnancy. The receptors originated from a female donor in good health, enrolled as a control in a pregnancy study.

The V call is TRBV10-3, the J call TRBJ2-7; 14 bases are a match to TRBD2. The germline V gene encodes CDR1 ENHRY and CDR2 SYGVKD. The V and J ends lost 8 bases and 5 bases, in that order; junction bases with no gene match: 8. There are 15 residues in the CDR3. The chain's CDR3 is CAIAGLAGGPHEQYF. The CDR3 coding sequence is TGTGCCATCGCCGGACTAGCGGGAGGACCCCACGAGCAGTACTTC.

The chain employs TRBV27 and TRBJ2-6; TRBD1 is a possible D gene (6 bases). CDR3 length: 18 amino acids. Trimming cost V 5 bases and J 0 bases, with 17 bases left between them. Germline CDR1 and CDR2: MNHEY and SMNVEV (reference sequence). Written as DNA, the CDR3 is TGTGCCAGCAGTCCTTGGTCAGGGGCCCTCTCTGGGGCCAACGTCCTGACTTTC. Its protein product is CASSPWSGALSGANVLTF.